This paragraph covers one T cell receptor (beta chain) sequence. The clone's antigen remains unknown. Base qualities are not recorded, but no much larger clone differs from it by a single base. The CDR1 and CDR2 encoded by the germline V gene are MDHEN and SYDVKM. A distance of 7 bases separates the germline ends of V and J, which lose 4 bases and 4 bases respectively. The CDR3 contains 13 residues, cysteine and phenylalanine counted. Only the CDR3 DNA stays, 39 bases, in frame from base 1. About 500 nanograms of biopsy DNA per sample were submitted for commercial TCRB immunosequencing. A two-step, amplification bias-controlled multiplex PCR was used by Adaptive Biotechnology to amplify CDR3 regions from genomic DNA. Primers covering every V and J gene segment were used in the first PCR, while barcodes and Illumina adapters were added in the second PCR. CDR3 libraries were sequenced on an Illumina instrument. The authors' analysis ran thus. Analysis combined the vendor-provided pipelines with custom analysis of raw data in R/Bioconductor under R version 3.3.0. Clonality, which ranges from 0 to 1, was calculated as the inverse of the normalised Shannon entropy across all productive clones. High-frequency clones were defined as the repertoire share of the top 100 clones, retaining only clones passing a 95% confidence test. Overlap between samples was measured with the Morisita-Horn index, while repertoire diversity was measured with the Simpson index. TCRdb carries this immuneACCESS record with in-frame sequences only. Its versions omit some clonotypes, under half of them owing to an unresolved V gene in the studies checked, with the rest unexplained. V, J and clone size were drawn from that table, and D and trimming were deduced from the DNA. This sample holds about 62,000 clones; about 89% were observed only once. Over 2% of the sample comes from the top ten.

The time point label of this sample denotes: neoterminal ileum biopsy at postoperative endoscopy, about 6 months after surgery. Eligible patients were adults with ileal or ileocolonic Crohn's disease who had an indication for ileocolonic resection. Before DNA extraction, whole ileal mucosal biopsies were kept frozen at -80 degrees C. Genomic DNA was extracted from frozen whole biopsies with a TRizol-based method and quantified on a NanoDrop 2000 spectrophotometer. These data originate in a study of T cell repertoires in ileal Crohn's disease (dated by TCRdb to about 2019). Notes on the research overall: At the time of surgery, roughly 40% of patients were active smokers, and the median duration of disease was seven to eight years. Every patient underwent surgery because of a complication, which was stricturing disease in 61% of cases and penetrating disease in about 39%. Postoperative therapy was given to about half of the patients, with thiopurines administered to about ten patients and anti-TNF agents administered to under 20 patients. Neoterminal ileum biopsies obtained at postoperative colonoscopy were designated as M6 samples. TCR repertoire analysis was done in 45 to 65 Crohn's disease patients from a prospective multicentre cohort. Running in parallel with the study was a multicentre cohort set up to find predictors of early endoscopic recurrence following ileocolonic resection. A Rutgeerts score above i0 was used to define endoscopic postoperative recurrence. A total of roughly 170 mucosal samples from 57 patients were sequenced, collected from several sites on the surgical specimen and at postoperative endoscopy.

The paper as a whole reports these results and caveats: Postoperative endoscopy timing varied within the first year after surgery, with a median delay of roughly seven months. More high-frequency clones were carried by sorted CD8 T cells than by CD4 T cells, suggesting that mucosal expansions were mainly CD8. A significantly higher proportion of clonal expansions was observed in active smokers at surgery than in non-smokers (approximately 26% vs 20%, p=0.02). Endoscopic recurrence was linked to a higher percentage of high-frequency clones at surgery, and recurrence occurred in every patient whose clonality exceeded 26.8% (18/57). Only a subgroup of patients, of unstated size, had their mucosal CD4 and CD8 T cells sorted and sequenced.

This chain is built from TRBV28 and TRBJ2-2; no D gene can be assigned with confidence. The source is an adult with Crohn's disease. Sample: ileal tissue. Here is the DNA: TGTGCCAGCAGTTACAGAGTCACCGGGGAGCTGTTTTTT. This codes for CASSYRVTGELFF.